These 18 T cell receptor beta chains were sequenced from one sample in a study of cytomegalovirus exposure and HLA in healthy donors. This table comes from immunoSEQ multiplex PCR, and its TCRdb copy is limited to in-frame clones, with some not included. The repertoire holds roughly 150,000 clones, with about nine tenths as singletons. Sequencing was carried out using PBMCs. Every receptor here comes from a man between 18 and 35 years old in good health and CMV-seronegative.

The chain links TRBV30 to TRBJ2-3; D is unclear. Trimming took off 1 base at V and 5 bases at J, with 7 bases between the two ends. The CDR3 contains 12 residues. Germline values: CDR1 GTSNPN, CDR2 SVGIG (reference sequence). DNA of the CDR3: TGTGCCTGGAGTGCGACGGGAGATACGCAGTATTTT. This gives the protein CAWSATGDTQYF.

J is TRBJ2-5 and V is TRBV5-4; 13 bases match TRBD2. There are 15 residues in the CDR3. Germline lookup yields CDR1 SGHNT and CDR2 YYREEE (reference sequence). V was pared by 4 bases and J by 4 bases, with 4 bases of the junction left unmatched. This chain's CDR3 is CASSSTSGGGETQYF. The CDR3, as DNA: TGTGCCAGCAGCAGTACTAGCGGGGGGGGAGAGACCCAGTACTTC. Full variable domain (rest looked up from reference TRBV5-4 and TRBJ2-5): ETGVTQSPTHLIKTRGQQVTLRCSSQSGHNTVSWYQQALGQGPQFIFQYYREEENGRGNFPPRFSGLQFPNYSSELNVNALELDDSALYLCASSSTSGGGETQYFGPGTRLLVL.

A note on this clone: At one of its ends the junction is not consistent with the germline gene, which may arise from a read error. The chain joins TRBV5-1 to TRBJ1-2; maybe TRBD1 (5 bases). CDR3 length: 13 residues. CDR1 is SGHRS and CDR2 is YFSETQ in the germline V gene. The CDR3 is CASRLAGDYGYTF. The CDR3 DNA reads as TGCGCCAGCAGATTGGCGGGGGACTATGGCTACACCTTC.

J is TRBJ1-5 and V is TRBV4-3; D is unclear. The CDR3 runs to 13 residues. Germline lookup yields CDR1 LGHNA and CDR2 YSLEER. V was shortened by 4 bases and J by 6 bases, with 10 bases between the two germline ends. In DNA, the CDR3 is TGCGCCAGCAGCCTGGGGAGGGCTCAGCCCCAGCATTTT. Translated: CASSLGRAQPQHF.

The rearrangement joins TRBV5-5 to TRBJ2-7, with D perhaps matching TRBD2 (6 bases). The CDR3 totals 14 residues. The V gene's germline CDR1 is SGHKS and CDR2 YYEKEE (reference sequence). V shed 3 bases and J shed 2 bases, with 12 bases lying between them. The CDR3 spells CASSSGTETYEQYF. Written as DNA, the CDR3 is TGTGCCAGCAGCTCCGGGACTGAGACCTACGAGCAGTACTTC.

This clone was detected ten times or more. The CDR3 DNA follows: TGTGCCAGCAGCCCCGGGACAGAGAGTTCACCCCTCCACTTT. Its protein is CASSPGTESSPLHF. V is TRBV6-5 and J is TRBJ1-6; 7 bases are a match to TRBD1. This CDR3 comprises 14 residues. V lost 6 bases to trimming and J lost 9 bases; unmatched junction nucleotides: 8. Germline CDR1 is MNHEY and CDR2 is SVGAGI.

This CDR3 is CASSQARGLEGEQYV. For the CDR3, the DNA is TGTGCCAGCAGCCAAGCCAGGGGGCTAGAGGGGGAGCAGTACGTC. This chain uses TRBV14 with TRBJ2-7, with 8 bases matching TRBD1. Germline V gene sequence: CDR1 SGHDN, CDR2 FVKESK. Trimming cost V 1 base and J 7 bases; bases outside gene matches: 9. The CDR3 length is 15 residues.

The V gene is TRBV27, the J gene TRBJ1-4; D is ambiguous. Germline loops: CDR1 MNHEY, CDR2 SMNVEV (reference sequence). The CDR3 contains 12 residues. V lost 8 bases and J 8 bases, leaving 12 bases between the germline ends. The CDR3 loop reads CASSTGGEKLFF. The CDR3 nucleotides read TGTGCCAGCTCAACCGGCGGAGAAAAACTGTTTTTT.

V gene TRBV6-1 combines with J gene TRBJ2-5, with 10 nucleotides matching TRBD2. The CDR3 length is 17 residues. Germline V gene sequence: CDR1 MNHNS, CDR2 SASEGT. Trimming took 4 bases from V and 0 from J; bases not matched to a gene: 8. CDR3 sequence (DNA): TGTGCCAGCAGTGGAAGGACTAGCGGAGAGTACCAAGAGACCCAGTACTTC. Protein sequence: CASSGRTSGEYQETQYF.

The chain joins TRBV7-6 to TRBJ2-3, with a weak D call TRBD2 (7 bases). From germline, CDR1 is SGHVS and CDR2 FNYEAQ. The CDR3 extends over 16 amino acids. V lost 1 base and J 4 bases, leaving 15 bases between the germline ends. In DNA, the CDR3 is TGTGCCAGCAGCTTAGGGGGGGGCGGGGCTTCAGATACGCAGTATTTT. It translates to CASSLGGGGASDTQYF.

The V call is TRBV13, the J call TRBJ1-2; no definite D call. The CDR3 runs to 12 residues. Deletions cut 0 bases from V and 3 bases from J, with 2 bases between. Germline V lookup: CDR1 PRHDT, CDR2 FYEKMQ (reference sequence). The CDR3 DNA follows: TGTGCCAGCAGCTTAGGCGACTATGGCTACACCTTC. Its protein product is CASSLGDYGYTF.

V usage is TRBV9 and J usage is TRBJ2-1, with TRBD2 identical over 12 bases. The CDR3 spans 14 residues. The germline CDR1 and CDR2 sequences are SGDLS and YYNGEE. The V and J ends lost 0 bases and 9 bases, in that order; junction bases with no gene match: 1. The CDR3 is CASSVGTSGTEQFF. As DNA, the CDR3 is TGTGCCAGCAGCGTAGGGACTAGCGGGACTGAGCAGTTCTTC.

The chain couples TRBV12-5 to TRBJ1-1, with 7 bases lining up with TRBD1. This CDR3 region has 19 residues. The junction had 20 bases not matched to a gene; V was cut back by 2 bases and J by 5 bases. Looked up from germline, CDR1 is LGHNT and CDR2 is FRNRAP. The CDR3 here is CASGLSTIMGWGTETEAFF. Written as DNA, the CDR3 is TGTGCTAGTGGTTTGTCTACCATAATGGGCTGGGGGACAGAAACTGAAGCTTTCTTT.

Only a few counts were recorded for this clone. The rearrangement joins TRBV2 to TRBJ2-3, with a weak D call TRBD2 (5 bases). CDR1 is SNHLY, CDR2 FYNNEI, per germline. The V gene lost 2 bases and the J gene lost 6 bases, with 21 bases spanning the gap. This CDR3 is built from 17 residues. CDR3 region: CASSEYGVLADFDTQYF. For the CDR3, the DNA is TGTGCCAGCAGTGAATACGGGGTCCTAGCTGACTTCGATACGCAGTATTTT.

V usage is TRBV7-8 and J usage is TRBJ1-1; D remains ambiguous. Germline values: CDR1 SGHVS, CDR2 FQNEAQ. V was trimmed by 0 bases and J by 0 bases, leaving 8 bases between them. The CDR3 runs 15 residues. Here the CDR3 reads CASSLAPRLNTEAFF. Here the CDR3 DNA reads TGTGCCAGCAGCTTAGCCCCCCGTTTGAACACTGAAGCTTTCTTT. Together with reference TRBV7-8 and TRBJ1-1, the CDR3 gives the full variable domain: GAGVSQSPRYKVAKRGQDVALRCDPISGHVSLFWYQQALGQGPEFLTYFQNEAQLDKSGLPSDRFFAERPEGSVSTLKIQRTQQEDSAVYLCASSLAPRLNTEAFFGQGTRLTVV.

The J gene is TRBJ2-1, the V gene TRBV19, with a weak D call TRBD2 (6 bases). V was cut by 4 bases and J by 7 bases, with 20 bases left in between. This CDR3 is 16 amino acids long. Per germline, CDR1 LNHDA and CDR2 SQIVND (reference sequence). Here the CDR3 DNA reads TGTGCCAGTAGTAGCTCCCCACTAACGGGGGATAATGAGCAGTTCTTC. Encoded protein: CASSSSPLTGDNEQFF.

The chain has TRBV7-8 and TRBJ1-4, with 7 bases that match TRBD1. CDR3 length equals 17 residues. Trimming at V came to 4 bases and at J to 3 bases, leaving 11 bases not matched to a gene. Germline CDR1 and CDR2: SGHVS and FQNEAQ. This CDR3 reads CASSSYRGRSPNEKLFF. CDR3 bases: TGTGCCAGCAGCTCCTACAGGGGTCGGTCCCCTAATGAAAAACTGTTTTTT.

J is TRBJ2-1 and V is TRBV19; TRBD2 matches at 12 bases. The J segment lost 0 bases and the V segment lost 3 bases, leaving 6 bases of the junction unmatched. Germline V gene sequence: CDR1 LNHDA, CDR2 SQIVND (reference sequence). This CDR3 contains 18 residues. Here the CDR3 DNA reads TGTGCCAGTAGTATCCGACTAGCGGGGGCAAGCTCCTACAATGAGCAGTTCTTC. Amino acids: CASSIRLAGASSYNEQFF. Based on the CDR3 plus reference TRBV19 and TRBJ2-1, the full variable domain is DGGITQSPKYLFRKEGQNVTLSCEQNLNHDAMYWYRQDPGQGLRLIYYSQIVNDFQKGDIAEGYSVSREKKESFPLTVTSAQKNPTAFYLCASSIRLAGASSYNEQFFGPGTRLTVL.